The 21 T cell receptor beta chains reported below all come from one sample, sequenced in a study of blood T cell repertoires in COVID-19. Profiling relied on immunoSEQ multiplex PCR, and the TCRdb table lists in-frame clones only, not all of them. Of 300,000 to 350,000 clones listed, 90% to 95% are singletons. The source material was PBMCs or T cells enriched from blood (not recorded which). These receptors came from a woman aged 25 to 39 who had been exposed to COVID-19.

The chain joins TRBV7-6 to TRBJ1-6; weak D call: TRBD1 (5 bases). Trimming cost V 5 bases and J 7 bases, with 15 bases left between them. The CDR3 loop spans 15 amino acids. Germline V gene sequence: CDR1 SGHVS, CDR2 FNYEAQ. Written as DNA, the CDR3 is TGTGCCAGCAGCCGAAACCGACAGAGCAATTCACCCCTCCACTTT. The encoded protein is CASSRNRQSNSPLHF.

CDR3 sequence reads: CASSYRSFGSGANVLTF. The DNA for the CDR3 is TGCGCCAGCAGCTACAGAAGTTTCGGCTCTGGGGCCAACGTCCTGACTTTC. V and J are TRBV4-3 and TRBJ2-6; D is undetermined. V was pared by 5 bases and J by 0 bases, with 14 bases between. The CDR3 sequence is 17 residues long. From germline, CDR1 is LGHNA and CDR2 YSLEER.

This clone was recorded only once. V gene TRBV19 combines with J gene TRBJ1-5, with D maybe TRBD1 (5 bases). The germline CDR1 and CDR2 sequences are LNHDA and SQIVND (reference sequence). The V gene lost 4 bases and the J gene lost 2 bases, with 18 bases spanning the gap. This CDR3 contains 17 residues. As DNA, the CDR3 is TGTGCCAGTAGTACCCTGGGGACCGGGAGGCGCAATCAGCCCCAGCATTTT. Protein sequence: CASSTLGTGRRNQPQHF.

This chain connects TRBV11-2 to TRBJ1-2; D perhaps matches TRBD1 (5 bases). Trimming pared 3 bases from V and 1 base from J, leaving 9 bases between. The CDR3 length is 14 residues. The germline V gene encodes CDR1 SGHAT and CDR2 FQNNGV. DNA of the CDR3: TGTGCCAGCAGCTTTGGGACTCGTAACTATGGCTACACCTTC. It yields the protein CASSFGTRNYGYTF.

The chain employs TRBV4-1 and TRBJ1-1; tentative D call: TRBD1 (5 bases). The CDR3 is made up of 14 amino acids. From germline, CDR1 is MGHRA and CDR2 YSYEKL. V was pared by 0 bases and J by 4 bases, with 9 bases between. The CDR3 loop is CASSQDWGVTEAFF. The CDR3 region has the DNA TGCGCCAGCAGCCAAGATTGGGGGGTCACTGAAGCTTTCTTT.

The V call is TRBV29-1, the J call TRBJ2-1, with 7 bases fitting TRBD1. Per the germline V gene, CDR1 is SQVTM and CDR2 is ANQGSEA. J lost 7 bases, V lost 2 bases, and 17 bases had no gene match. The CDR3 covers 17 residues. The CDR3 spells CSVESGRVQGWGNEQFF. CDR3 in DNA: TGCAGCGTTGAATCCGGTCGTGTACAGGGGTGGGGGAATGAGCAGTTCTTC.

Only one count was recorded for this clone. The chain recombines TRBV3-1 (or the pseudogene TRBV3-2) with TRBJ1-2; TRBD1 matches 9 bases. There are 15 residues in the CDR3. V lost 1 base and J lost 7; bases outside the gene matches: 7. CDR1 is LGHDT and CDR2 is YNNKEL in the germline V gene (reference sequence). The CDR3 loop reads CASSQGRRQGGGYTF. CDR3 DNA: TGTGCCAGCAGCCAAGGGCGGAGACAGGGGGGTGGCTACACCTTC.

The chain employs TRBV7-2 and TRBJ2-5; D is possibly TRBD2 (6 bases). Per the germline V gene, CDR1 is SGHTA and CDR2 is FQGNSA. This CDR3 comprises 16 residues. V lost 2 bases and J 4 bases, leaving 17 bases between the germline ends. DNA for the CDR3: TGTGCCAGCAGCTTATGGGGGGAAGGGACGGGAGAGACCCAGTACTTC. It specifies CASSLWGEGTGETQYF.

Written as DNA, the CDR3 is TGTGCCAGCAGCTCACCCGGGACAGGGGCCTACGAGCAGTACTTC. It translates to CASSSPGTGAYEQYF. V gene TRBV5-5 combines with J gene TRBJ2-7; 10 positions agree with TRBD1. The CDR3 is made up of 15 amino acids. Germline CDR1 SGHKS, CDR2 YYEKEE (reference sequence). Trimming at V came to 3 bases and at J to 2 bases, leaving 5 bases not matched to a gene.

J is TRBJ1-6 and V is TRBV7-2; D call uncertain. V dropped 4 bases and J dropped 7 bases, with 17 bases sitting between them. CDR1 and CDR2 from the germline V gene are SGHTA and FQGNSA. The CDR3 is 16 amino acids. The CDR3, as DNA: TGTGCCAGCAGCTCACCGAGTGGCCGGGGAAATTCACCCCTCCACTTT. This sequence encodes CASSSPSGRGNSPLHF.

The J gene is TRBJ1-2, the V gene TRBV27; TRBD1 matches 9 bases. The germline V gene has CDR1 MNHEY and CDR2 SMNVEV (reference sequence). The CDR3 sequence is 15 residues long. V trimming: 0 bases; J trimming: 8 bases; junction bases outside the gene matches: 7. CDR3: CASSLSARTGDGYTF. The CDR3 nucleotides are TGTGCCAGCAGTTTATCCGCCCGGACAGGGGACGGCTACACCTTC.

J is TRBJ1-5 and V is TRBV5-5; D unresolved. Germline CDR1 reads SGHKS; CDR2 reads YYEKEE (reference sequence). The CDR3 is made up of 15 amino acids. The V end was cut by 4 bases, the J end by 0 bases, with 11 bases between. CDR3 residues: CASSQESHSNQPQHF. Written as DNA, the CDR3 is TGTGCCAGCAGCCAAGAGTCCCATAGCAATCAGCCCCAGCATTTT.

Here the CDR3 DNA reads TGTGCCAGTAGTATAAGGGGGACGCGAGGTAACGAGCAGTACTTC. It codes for CASSIRGTRGNEQYF. The rearrangement joins TRBV19 to TRBJ2-7; D possibly corresponds to TRBD1 (6 bases). This CDR3 comprises 15 residues. Germline CDR1 LNHDA, CDR2 SQIVND (reference sequence). Trimming stripped 2 bases from V and 5 bases from J, with 16 bases between.

This clone was observed once. This chain links TRBV4-1 with TRBJ1-2, with a possible D match to TRBD1 (5 bases). CDR1 MGHRA and CDR2 YSYEKL come from the germline V gene. Trimming cost V 0 bases and J 2 bases, with 7 bases left between them. The CDR3 sequence is 14 residues long. CDR3 sequence (DNA): TGCGCCAGCAGCCAAGAACCAGGGAACTATGGCTACACCTTC. Its protein product is CASSQEPGNYGYTF.

The V and J genes are TRBV18 and TRBJ1-2; 7 bases agree with TRBD1. The V gene end was trimmed by 6 bases and the J gene end by 0 bases; junction bases not matched to a gene: 7. There are 15 residues in the CDR3. Germline assignment: CDR1 KGHSH and CDR2 LQKENI. CDR3 nucleotides: TGTGCCAGCTCGCCGAGGACAGGCCCTAACTATGGCTACACCTTC. Translated: CASSPRTGPNYGYTF.

In nucleotides, the CDR3 is TGTGCCAGCAGCTATGGGACGGGGGATTCACCCCTCCACTTT. It encodes CASSYGTGDSPLHF. The chain links TRBV7-6 to TRBJ1-6; D is perhaps TRBD1 (5 bases). The V gene's germline CDR1 is SGHVS and CDR2 FNYEAQ. The V end lost 4 bases, the J end lost 8 bases, and 12 bases lay between the germline ends. The CDR3 runs to 14 residues.

The chain links TRBV21-1 to TRBJ2-2; TRBD2 reflects the table's D call only, with no check against the DNA. TRBV21-1 is termed a pseudogene. The CDR3 consists of 11 residues. The CDR3 coding sequence is TGTGCCAGCGGAGCGGCCGGGGAGCTGTTTTTT. It is translated as CASGAAGELFF.

V is TRBV7-2 and J is TRBJ2-7; 7 bases fit TRBD1. The CDR3 spans 15 residues. V lost 4 bases and J lost 0; bases outside the gene matches: 6. The V gene's germline CDR1 is SGHTA and CDR2 FQGNSA. CDR3 in DNA: TGTGCCAGCAGCTCGTTGGGACAGCGCTCCTACGAGCAGTACTTC. Encoded protein: CASSSLGQRSYEQYF.

V and J are TRBV6-4 and TRBJ1-2; D might be TRBD1 (6 bases). This CDR3 has 16 amino acids. Germline V CDR1 and CDR2: MRHNA, SNTAGT. Trimming took 6 bases from V and 4 from J, leaving 21 bases between them. This CDR3 is CASSASTGTRGYGYTF. The CDR3 DNA follows: TGTGCCAGCAGCGCGTCCACCGGGACACGGGGCTATGGCTACACCTTC.

The chain has TRBV18 and TRBJ1-4; D gene ambiguous. The germline V gene encodes CDR1 KGHSH and CDR2 LQKENI. The CDR3 has 15 residues. Trimming removed 0 bases from V and 7 bases from J, with 12 bases in between. The CDR3 DNA sequence: TGTGCCAGCTCACCACCCCGGGTAGCGGGTGAAAAACTGTTTTTT. Protein: CASSPPRVAGEKLFF.

This chain joins TRBV5-1 and TRBJ2-7, with TRBD1 matching 7 bases. This CDR3 comprises 14 residues. The trim removed 3 bases at V and 4 bases at J, leaving 7 bases unmatched. Germline assignment: CDR1 SGHRS and CDR2 YFSETQ. The CDR3 nucleotides read TGCGCCAGCAGCTCCGGGACAGCAAATTACGAGCAGTACTTC. It is translated as CASSSGTANYEQYF.